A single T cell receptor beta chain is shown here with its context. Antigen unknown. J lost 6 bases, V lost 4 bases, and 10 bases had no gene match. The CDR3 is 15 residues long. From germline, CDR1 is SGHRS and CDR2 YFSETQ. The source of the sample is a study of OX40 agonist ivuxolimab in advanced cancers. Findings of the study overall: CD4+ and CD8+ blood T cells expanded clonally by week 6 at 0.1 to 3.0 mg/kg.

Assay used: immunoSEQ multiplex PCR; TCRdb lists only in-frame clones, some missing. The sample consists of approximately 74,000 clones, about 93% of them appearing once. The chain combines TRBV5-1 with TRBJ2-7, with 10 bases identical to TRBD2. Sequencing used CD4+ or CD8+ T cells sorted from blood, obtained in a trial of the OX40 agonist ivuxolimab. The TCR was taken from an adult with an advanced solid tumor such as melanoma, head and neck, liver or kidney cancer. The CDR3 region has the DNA TGCGCCAGCAGCCCTTTAAGCGGGAGGGCATCCGAGCAGTACTTC. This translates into CASSPLSGRASEQYF.